One T cell receptor (beta chain) is described in this entry. The antigen remains undetermined. The sample comes from a study of cytomegalovirus exposure and HLA in healthy donors. The donors formed part of the roughly 120-subject validation cohort, distinct from the roughly 600-subject first cohort. Sequencing used immunoSEQ multiplex PCR; TCRdb keeps in-frame clones, though not all of them. The table has about 73,000 clones, about 90% seen once. Findings and caveats of the study: There were some public TCRs occurring in many donors, but most TCR sequences were rare.

CDR1 is SGHTA, CDR2 FQGNSA, per germline. V lost 1 base and J lost 0, with 7 bases in between. This CDR3 comprises 15 residues. The rearrangement uses TRBV7-2 and TRBJ1-3, with D unresolved. The receptor was derived from a woman between 18 and 29 years old in good health and CMV-seropositive. Sequenced input: PBMCs. CDR3 loop: CASSLGGYSGNTIYF. Here the CDR3 DNA reads TGTGCCAGCAGCTTAGGAGGGTACTCTGGAAACACCATATATTTT.